This entry is about one T cell receptor (beta chain). Using a J-beta primer mix together with a sample-barcoded 5' primer, a second PCR was run for about 6 to 12 cycles. In TCRdb, the 5' RACE reads were re-called with MiXCR into one record per CDR3 protein. The data show more than 650,000 distinct CDR3 sequences, roughly 24% seen once. The sample belongs to a study of blood T cells in healthy people across ages. The germline gives CDR1 LNHNV, CDR2 YYDKDF (reference sequence). The V end lost 0 bases, the J end lost 3 bases, and 13 bases lay between the germline ends. The CDR3 sequence is 16 residues long. These same data were also listed under a study on T cells of mothers and their children. That publication notes: In this cohort, donors were a few healthy Caucasian mothers plus their six children.

The TCR comes from a boy younger than 18 in good health. Sequenced material: blood. This chain joins TRBV15 and TRBJ2-3, with TRBD2 as a possible D gene (6 bases). The CDR3 loop reads CATSRDGGKGTDTQYF. The DNA for the CDR3 is TGTGCCACCAGCAGAGATGGGGGGAAGGGGACAGATACGCAGTATTTT.